This T cell receptor (beta chain) stems from a study of regulatory T cells in long-lasting Graves disease. Investigators prepared the TCR beta libraries by applying iRepertoire HTBI primers and Arm-PCR of CDR3 regions. TCRdb re-called the multiplex PCR reads through MiXCR, storing one row per CDR3 protein. The table lists 300,000 to 400,000 distinct CDR3 sequences, 15% to 20% of them singletons. In regard to this clonotype: This may be a read error, as it is one base from a much larger clone.

The CDR3 is 16 amino acids. Germline CDR1 and CDR2: MDHEN and SYDVKM. Noted time point: newly diagnosed GD, antithyroid drugs for less than 3 months. Isolated PBMC RNA provided the starting material for the TCR library. The chain carries TRBV28 and TRBJ2-7; either TRBD1 or TRBD2 may fit D (5 bases each). The clonotype originates from a female donor with Graves disease. Sequencing was performed on peripheral blood mononuclear cells (PBMCs), taken at new diagnosis, from a patient treated with antithyroid drugs. The CDR3 protein is CAGSLGVGQARREQYF. The CDR3 DNA reads TGTGCCGGCAGTTTGGGGGTTGGGCAGGCCAGACGCGAGCAGTACTTC.